This T cell receptor (beta chain) appears in the sequencing data of a study of technical replicates of blood from a handful of donors. The ends lost 6 bases at V and 5 bases at J; junction bases unmatched: 5. Germline V lookup: CDR1 SGHAT, CDR2 FQDESV (reference sequence). The CDR3 is 14 amino acids. This clone was recorded only once. Sequenced by immunoSEQ multiplex PCR; TCRdb stores in-frame clones only, minus some. The sample contains more than 80,000 clones, 96% of which appear only once. The receptor comes from a human donor in good health. The sequenced sample consisted of T cells isolated from PBMCs. The V gene is TRBV11-1, the J gene TRBJ2-1; 9 bases align to TRBD2. The CDR3 loop is CASRGGRAHNEQFF. In nucleotides, the CDR3 is TGTGCCAGCAGGGGCGGGAGGGCACACAATGAGCAGTTCTTC.